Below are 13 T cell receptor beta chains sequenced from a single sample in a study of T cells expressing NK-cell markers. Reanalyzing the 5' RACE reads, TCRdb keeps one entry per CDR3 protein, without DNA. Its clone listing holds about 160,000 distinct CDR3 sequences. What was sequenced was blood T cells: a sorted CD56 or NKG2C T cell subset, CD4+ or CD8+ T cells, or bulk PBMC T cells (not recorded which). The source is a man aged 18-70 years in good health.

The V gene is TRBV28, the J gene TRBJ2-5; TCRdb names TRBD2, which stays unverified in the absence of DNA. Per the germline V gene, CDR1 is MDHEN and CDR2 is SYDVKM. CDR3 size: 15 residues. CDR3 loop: CASSSPRARGETQYF.

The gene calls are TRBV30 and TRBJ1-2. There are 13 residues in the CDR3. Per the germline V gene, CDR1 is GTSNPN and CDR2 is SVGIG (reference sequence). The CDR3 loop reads CAWSAEWNYGYTF.

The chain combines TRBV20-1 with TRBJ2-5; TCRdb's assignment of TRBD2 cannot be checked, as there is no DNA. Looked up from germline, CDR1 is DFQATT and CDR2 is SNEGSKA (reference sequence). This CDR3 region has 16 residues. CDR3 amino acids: CSAKARTSGKGKTQYF.

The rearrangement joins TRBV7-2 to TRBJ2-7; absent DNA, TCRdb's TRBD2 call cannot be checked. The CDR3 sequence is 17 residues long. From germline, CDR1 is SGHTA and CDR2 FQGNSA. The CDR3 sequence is CASSLAIVLGLPYEQYF.

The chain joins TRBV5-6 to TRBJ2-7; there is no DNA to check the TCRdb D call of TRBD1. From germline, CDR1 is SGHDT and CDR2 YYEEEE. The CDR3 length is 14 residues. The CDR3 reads CASSPGSSYYEQYF.

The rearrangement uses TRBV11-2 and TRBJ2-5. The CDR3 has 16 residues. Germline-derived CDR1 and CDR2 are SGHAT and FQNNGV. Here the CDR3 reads CASSASGSEYGETQYF.

CDR3 sequence: CASSYSSGGSGGGYTF. This sequence joins TRBV6-2 or TRBV6-3 and TRBJ1-2; the D gene TCRdb calls, TRBD1, cannot be checked with no DNA. Germline-derived CDR1 and CDR2 are MNHEY and SVGEGT. This CDR3 spans 16 amino acids.

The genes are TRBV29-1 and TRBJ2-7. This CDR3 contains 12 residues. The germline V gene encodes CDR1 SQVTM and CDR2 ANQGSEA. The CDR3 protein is CSVAFTFHEQYF.

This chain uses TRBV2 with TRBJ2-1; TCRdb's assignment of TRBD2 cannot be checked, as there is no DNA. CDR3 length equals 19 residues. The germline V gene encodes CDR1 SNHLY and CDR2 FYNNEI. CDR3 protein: CASSESIQRTSESNNEQFF.

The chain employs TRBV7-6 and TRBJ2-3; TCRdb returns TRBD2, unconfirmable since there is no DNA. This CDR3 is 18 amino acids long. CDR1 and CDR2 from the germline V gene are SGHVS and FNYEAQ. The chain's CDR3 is CASSRGLAGGIRTDTQYF.

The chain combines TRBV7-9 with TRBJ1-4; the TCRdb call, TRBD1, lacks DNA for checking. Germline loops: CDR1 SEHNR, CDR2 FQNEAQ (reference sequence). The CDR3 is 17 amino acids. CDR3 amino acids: CASSQFPGRPTNEKLFF.

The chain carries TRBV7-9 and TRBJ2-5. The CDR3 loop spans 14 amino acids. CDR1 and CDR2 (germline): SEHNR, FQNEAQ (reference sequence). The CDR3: CASSFGGLRETQYF. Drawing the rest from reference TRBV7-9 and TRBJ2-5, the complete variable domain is DTGVSQNPRHKITKRGQNVTFRCDPISEHNRLYWYRQTLGQGPEFLTYFQNEAQLEKSRLLSDRFSAERPKGSFSTLEIQRTEQGDSAMYLCASSFGGLRETQYFGPGTRLLVL.

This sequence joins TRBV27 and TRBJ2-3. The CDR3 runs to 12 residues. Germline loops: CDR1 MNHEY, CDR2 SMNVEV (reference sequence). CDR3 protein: CASSRPTDTQYF.